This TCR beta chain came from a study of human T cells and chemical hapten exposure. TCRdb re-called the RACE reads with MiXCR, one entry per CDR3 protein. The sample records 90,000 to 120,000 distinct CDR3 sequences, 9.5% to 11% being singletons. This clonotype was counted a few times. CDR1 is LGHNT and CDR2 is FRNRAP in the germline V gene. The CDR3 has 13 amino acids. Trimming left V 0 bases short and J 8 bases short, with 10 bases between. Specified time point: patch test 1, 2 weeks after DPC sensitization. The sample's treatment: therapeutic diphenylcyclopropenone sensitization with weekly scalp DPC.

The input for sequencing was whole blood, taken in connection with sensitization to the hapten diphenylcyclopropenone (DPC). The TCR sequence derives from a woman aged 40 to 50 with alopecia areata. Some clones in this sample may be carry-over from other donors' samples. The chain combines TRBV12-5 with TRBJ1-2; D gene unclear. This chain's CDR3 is CASGLVAVGGYTF. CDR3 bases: TGTGCTAGTGGTTTGGTAGCAGTTGGGGGCTACACCTTC.